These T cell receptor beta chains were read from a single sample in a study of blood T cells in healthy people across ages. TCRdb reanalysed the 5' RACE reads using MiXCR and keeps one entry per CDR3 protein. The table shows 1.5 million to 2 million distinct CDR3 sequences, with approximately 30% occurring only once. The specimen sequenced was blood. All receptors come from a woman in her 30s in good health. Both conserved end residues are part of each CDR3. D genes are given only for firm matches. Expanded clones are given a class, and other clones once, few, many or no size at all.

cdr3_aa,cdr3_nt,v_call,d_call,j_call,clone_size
CASSQQAGGTYEQYF,TGCGCCAGCAGCCAGCAAGCGGGGGGCACGTACGAGCAGTACTTC,TRBV4-1,TRBD2,TRBJ2-7,many
CASSLPGQFYNEQYF,TGCGCCAGCAGCCTACCGGGACAGTTTTACAATGAGCAGTACTTC,TRBV4-1,TRBD1,TRBJ2-7,NA
CASSFRRDCCGYTF,TGTGCCAGCAGTTTTCGTAGGGATTGTTGTGGCTACACCTTC,TRBV12-3/TRBV12-4,NA,TRBJ1-2,few
CASSYSGGAWYEQYF,TGTGCCAGCAGTTACAGCGGAGGTGCGTGGTACGAGCAGTACTTC,TRBV6-5,NA,TRBJ2-7,many
CASSSSGLNPRTDTRYF,TGTGCCAGCAGTTCATCAGGCCTTAACCCCCGCACAGATACGCGGTATTTT,TRBV6-6,NA,TRBJ2-3,NA
CASSERTSGKETQYF,TGTGCCAGCAGTGAAAGGACTAGCGGAAAAGAGACCCAGTACTTC,TRBV25-1,TRBD2,TRBJ2-5,NA
CASSPYDRGENNEQFF,TGTGCCAGCAGTCCTTACGACAGGGGGGAGAACAATGAGCAGTTCTTC,TRBV7-9,TRBD1,TRBJ2-1,few
CASSSVPTDRSNQPQHF,TGTGCCAGCAGCTCTGTGCCCACCGACAGGAGCAATCAGCCCCAGCATTTT,TRBV27,NA,TRBJ1-5,NA
CASSPKAGASGRDTQYF,TGTGCCAGCAGTCCCAAGGCGGGGGCCTCCGGGAGAGATACGCAGTATTTT,TRBV7-2,NA,TRBJ2-3,NA
CTSSLRTRRDTQYF,TGTACCAGCAGCCTTAGGACGAGGAGGGATACGCAGTATTTT,TRBV5-8,NA,TRBJ2-3,few
CASSLTIYNEQYF,TGTGCCAGCAGCTTAACCATTTACAATGAGCAGTACTTC,TRBV7-6,NA,TRBJ2-4,NA
CASSIEGAGEQFF,TGTGCCAGTAGTATCGAGGGGGCGGGTGAGCAGTTCTTC,TRBV19,TRBD1,TRBJ2-1,NA
CASSLTRLNEKLFF,TGTGCCAGCAGCTTGACACGGTTAAATGAAAAACTGTTTTTT,TRBV11-2,NA,TRBJ1-4,few
CAGQERDEKLFF,TGTGCTGGACAAGAACGGGATGAAAAACTGTTTTTT,TRBV2,NA,TRBJ1-4,few
CSVVGQEPNTEAFF,TGCAGCGTTGTGGGACAGGAACCGAACACTGAAGCTTTCTTT,TRBV29-1,TRBD1,TRBJ1-1,NA
CASYGPAGVVNEQFF,TGTGCCAGCTACGGGCCAGCGGGAGTGGTCAATGAGCAGTTCTTC,TRBV6-2/TRBV6-3,TRBD2,TRBJ2-1,NA
CSVGGSGNTEAFF,TGCAGCGTTGGGGGAAGCGGGAACACTGAAGCTTTCTTT,TRBV29-1,NA,TRBJ1-1,many
CVISPNRPGTSGSSYEQYF,TGTGTCATCAGCCCTAATCGTCCCGGGACTAGCGGGAGCTCCTACGAGCAGTACTTC,TRBV10-3,TRBD2,TRBJ2-7,NA
CASSLGEIRNNEQFF,TGTGCCAGCAGCTTAGGGGAGATTCGGAACAATGAGCAGTTCTTC,TRBV7-9,NA,TRBJ2-1,few
CASSSRGENGYTF,TGCGCCAGCAGCTCCAGGGGGGAAAATGGCTACACCTTC,TRBV5-1,TRBD1,TRBJ1-2,NA
CASSAGTGADTQYF,TGTGCCAGCAGTGCGGGGACAGGGGCAGATACGCAGTATTTT,TRBV2,TRBD1,TRBJ2-3,few
CSARPNYLGTQYF,TGCAGTGCCCGGCCGAACTACTTAGGGACCCAGTACTTC,TRBV20-1,NA,TRBJ2-5,NA
CASSLVPPSGAGTEAFF,TGTGCCAGCAGCTTAGTCCCGCCCAGCGGGGCTGGCACTGAAGCTTTCTTT,TRBV7-6,NA,TRBJ1-1,NA
CASSLDVVTGEPFF,TGCGCCAGCAGCTTGGATGTAGTCACCGGGGAGCCGTTTTTT,TRBV5-1,NA,TRBJ2-2,NA
CASSLAWPGDSPLHF,TGCGCCAGCAGCTTGGCGTGGCCAGGCGATTCACCCCTCCACTTT,TRBV5-1,NA,TRBJ1-6,NA
CASRLSGHLPYEQYF,TGTGCCAGCAGATTGTCAGGACACCTGCCCTACGAGCAGTACTTC,TRBV6-4,NA,TRBJ2-7,few
CSVEGNEKLFF,TGCAGCGTTGAGGGGAATGAAAAACTGTTTTTT,TRBV29-1,NA,TRBJ1-4,few
CASSTTNVGDTQYF,TGTGCCAGCAGCACCACCAACGTCGGAGATACGCAGTATTTT,TRBV7-6,NA,TRBJ2-3,NA
CASSLTGTLYNGYTF,TGTGCCAGCAGCCTCACCGGGACTCTCTATAATGGCTACACCTTC,TRBV7-9,NA,TRBJ1-2,NA
CASSLVGGEYEQFF,TGTGCCAGCAGCTTAGTGGGCGGGGAATATGAGCAGTTCTTC,TRBV7-2,NA,TRBJ2-1,few
CASSLSPTTEAFF,TGTGCCAGCAGCTTAAGTCCGACAACTGAAGCTTTCTTT,TRBV7-3,NA,TRBJ1-1,NA
CSAYQPGLYNSPLHF,TGCAGTGCTTATCAACCGGGACTTTATAATTCACCCCTCCACTTT,TRBV20-1,NA,TRBJ1-6,few
CAISEAFSGVNNEQFF,TGTGCCATCAGTGAAGCTTTTTCTGGGGTTAACAATGAGCAGTTCTTC,TRBV10-3,NA,TRBJ2-1,NA
CASSPPGAEYGYTF,TGTGCCAGCAGCCCCCCGGGGGCCGAGTATGGCTACACCTTC,TRBV5-5,NA,TRBJ1-2,NA
CASSAQSSGNTIYF,TGTGCCAGCAGCGCACAGAGCTCTGGAAACACCATATATTTT,TRBV9,NA,TRBJ1-3,NA
CASRPGQSLYGYTF,TGTGCCAGCAGGCCCGGACAGAGTCTCTATGGCTACACCTTC,TRBV12-3/TRBV12-4,NA,TRBJ1-2,NA
CASSEATPGIGSYTF,TGTGCCAGCAGTGAAGCCACTCCCGGAATTGGGAGCTACACCTTC,TRBV2,NA,TRBJ1-2,NA
CASSYQTSGSRSSYEQYF,TGTGCCAGCAGCTATCAAACTAGCGGGAGCCGAAGCTCCTACGAGCAGTACTTC,TRBV5-5,TRBD2,TRBJ2-7,NA
CASSLGPGTSGAQYF,TGTGCCAGCAGCTTGGGCCCCGGGACTAGCGGAGCGCAGTATTTT,TRBV5-6,TRBD2,TRBJ2-3,NA
CASSLGSAVNEQYF,TGTGCCAGCAGCTTAGGATCAGCGGTCAACGAGCAGTACTTC,TRBV7-2,NA,TRBJ2-7,once
CASTEGTTYNEQFF,TGTGCCAGCACCGAAGGGACTACCTACAATGAGCAGTTCTTC,TRBV12-3/TRBV12-4,TRBD2,TRBJ2-1,few
CASSQDGWAPEAFF,TGTGCCAGCAGCCAAGATGGGTGGGCTCCGGAAGCTTTCTTT,TRBV3-1,NA,TRBJ1-1,NA
CSARQKETEYEQYF,TGCAGTGCTAGACAAAAAGAGACAGAATACGAGCAGTACTTC,TRBV20-1,NA,TRBJ2-7,NA
CASSPQRYTEAFF,TGTGCCAGCAGTCCACAGCGTTACACTGAAGCTTTCTTT,TRBV12-3/TRBV12-4,NA,TRBJ1-1,NA
CSVLGGGDRSLYGYTF,TGCAGCGTCCTCGGCGGAGGGGACAGGAGTCTCTATGGCTACACCTTC,TRBV29-1,TRBD1,TRBJ1-2,NA
CSASGSYEQYF,TGCAGTGCTTCAGGATCCTACGAGCAGTACTTC,TRBV20-1,NA,TRBJ2-7,many
CASSALGIEETQYF,TGTGCCAGCAGCGCGCTTGGGATCGAAGAGACCCAGTACTTC,TRBV9,NA,TRBJ2-5,many
CASRWTGEETQYF,TGTGCCAGCAGATGGACAGGCGAAGAGACCCAGTACTTC,TRBV11-2,TRBD1,TRBJ2-5,many
CASSSYGQKQETQYF,TGTGCCAGCTCATCCTACGGGCAGAAACAAGAGACCCAGTACTTC,TRBV18,NA,TRBJ2-5,NA
CVSSLSMGSNYGYTF,TGTGTCAGCAGCCTGAGCATGGGGTCTAACTATGGCTACACCTTC,TRBV5-8,NA,TRBJ1-2,NA
CASSFPLNEKLFF,TGTGCCAGCAGCTTCCCGCTGAATGAAAAACTGTTTTTT,TRBV7-2,NA,TRBJ1-4,few
CSAQEGVNYEQYF,TGCAGTGCCCAGGAGGGGGTTAACTACGAGCAGTACTTC,TRBV20-1,NA,TRBJ2-7,NA
CASSPGLAAYGSYNEQFF,TGTGCCAGCAGCCCAGGACTAGCGGCATATGGTTCCTACAATGAGCAGTTCTTC,TRBV28,TRBD2,TRBJ2-1,few
CASRSEFPETQYF,TGTGCCAGCAGGTCAGAGTTCCCAGAGACCCAGTACTTC,TRBV7-9,NA,TRBJ2-5,NA
CASRNGQGARNPYGYTF,TGCGCCAGCCGGAATGGACAGGGGGCCCGTAATCCCTATGGCTACACCTTC,TRBV5-1,TRBD1,TRBJ1-2,NA